The 2 T cell receptor beta chains in this list originate from one sample, sequenced in a study of control samples from healthy donors and cancer patients. Repertoires were generated with immunoSEQ multiplex PCR, while TCRdb's copy carries only in-frame clones and drops some. This table has 170,000 or so clones, just under 95% appearing once. Sequenced sample: blood. All receptors come from a man younger than 35 in good health.

The CDR3 bases are TGTGCCAGCAGTTTCGAACAGGCCACAGATACGCAGTATTTT. Its protein product is CASSFEQATDTQYF. The chain joins TRBV27 to TRBJ2-3; D perhaps matches TRBD1 (5 bases). The CDR3 is 14 amino acids. The V gene's germline CDR1 is MNHEY and CDR2 SMNVEV (reference sequence). V was clipped by 3 bases and J by 2 bases, with 9 bases between them.

The V gene is TRBV5-1, the J gene TRBJ1-1, with TRBD1 matching over 8 bases. The CDR3 loop spans 13 amino acids. CDR1 and CDR2 from the germline V gene are SGHRS and YFSETQ. J lost 3 bases, V lost 5 bases, and 3 bases had no gene match. This CDR3 reads CASRLTGDTEAFF. The CDR3 coding sequence is TGCGCCAGCAGGCTGACAGGGGACACTGAAGCTTTCTTT.